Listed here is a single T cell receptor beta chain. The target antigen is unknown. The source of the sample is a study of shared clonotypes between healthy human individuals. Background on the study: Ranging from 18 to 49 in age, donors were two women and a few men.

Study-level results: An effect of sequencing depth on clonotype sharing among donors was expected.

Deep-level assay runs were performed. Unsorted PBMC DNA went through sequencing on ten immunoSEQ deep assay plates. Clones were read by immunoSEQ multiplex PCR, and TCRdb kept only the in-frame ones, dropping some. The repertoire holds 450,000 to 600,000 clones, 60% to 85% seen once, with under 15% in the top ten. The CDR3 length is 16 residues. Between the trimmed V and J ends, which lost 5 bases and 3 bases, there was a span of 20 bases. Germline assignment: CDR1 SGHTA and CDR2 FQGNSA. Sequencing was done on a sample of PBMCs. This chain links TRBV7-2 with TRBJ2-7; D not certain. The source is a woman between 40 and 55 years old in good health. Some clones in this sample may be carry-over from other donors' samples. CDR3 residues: CASSHTLGPGGYEQYF. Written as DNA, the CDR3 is TGTGCCAGCAGCCACACACTCGGGCCCGGTGGCTACGAGCAGTACTTC.